The next 13 T cell receptor beta chains were all read from a single sample in a study of cytomegalovirus exposure and HLA in healthy donors. PCR used 60 Vbeta primers and 13 Jbeta primers. Method: immunoSEQ multiplex PCR; TCRdb's copy keeps in-frame clones and lacks some. In the table there are 83,000 or so clones, about 85% of which are singletons. Sequencing input: PBMCs. The receptors come from a woman aged 40 to 50 in good health and CMV-seropositive.

V is TRBV2 and J is TRBJ2-5; TRBD2 matches 7 bases. The V segment lost 4 bases and the J segment 7 bases; nucleotides outside the gene matches: 3. From germline, CDR1 is SNHLY and CDR2 FYNNEI. CDR3 length: 12 amino acids. CDR3 coding DNA: TGTGCCAGCAGTGGGGGGGGAGGGACCCAGTACTTC. Translated, it gives CASSGGGGTQYF.

This clone was recorded a few times. As DNA, the CDR3 is TGTGCCAGCGAACCCCGGGACAGGGGATTTGGTGAGCAGTTCTTC. It encodes CASEPRDRGFGEQFF. This chain links TRBV19 with TRBJ2-1; 10 bases agree with TRBD1. This CDR3 spans 15 amino acids. The trim removed 9 bases at V and 9 bases at J, leaving 14 bases unmatched. Looked up from germline, CDR1 is LNHDA and CDR2 is SQIVND (reference sequence).

This chain connects TRBV11-2 to TRBJ2-7, with a possible D match to TRBD1 (5 bases). V was clipped by 3 bases and J by 3 bases, with 15 bases between them. CDR1 is SGHAT and CDR2 is FQNNGV in the germline V gene. CDR3 length equals 15 residues. The CDR3 region is CASSLGPRSLYEQYF. CDR3 DNA: TGTGCCAGCAGCTTGGGGCCGAGGTCCCTCTACGAGCAGTACTTC.

This chain links TRBV4-3 with TRBJ2-5; 11 nucleotides agree with TRBD2. Germline CDR1 LGHNA, CDR2 YSLEER. After removal of 1 base from V and 5 bases from J, the junction contained 3 bases not matched to a gene. The CDR3 length is 15 residues. CDR3 amino acids: CASSQVRTSGETQYF. CDR3 DNA: TGCGCCAGCAGCCAAGTACGGACTAGCGGGGAGACCCAGTACTTC.

The gene calls are TRBV11-1 and TRBJ2-7, with D possibly TRBD2 on 7 matching bases. CDR1 is SGHAT, CDR2 FQDESV, per germline (reference sequence). The CDR3 runs to 14 residues. The V end was cut by 5 bases, the J end by 2 bases, with 13 bases between. The CDR3 here is CASSLGGLTYEQYF. The CDR3 DNA follows: TGTGCCAGCAGCCTCGGGGGGCTGACCTACGAGCAGTACTTC.

V is TRBV2 and J is TRBJ2-1, with TRBD2 matching over 9 bases. CDR3 length: 16 amino acids. Germline CDR1 is SNHLY and CDR2 is FYNNEI. V lost 6 bases and J lost 5; bases outside the gene matches: 11. For the CDR3, the DNA is TGTGCCAGCAGCGGCTTTCGTAGCGGGAGTGACAATGAGCAGTTCTTC. The encoded protein is CASSGFRSGSDNEQFF.

The V and J genes are TRBV19 and TRBJ1-4; 8 positions agree with TRBD1. V dropped 4 bases and J dropped 3; count of bases not matched to a gene: 10. Looked up from germline, CDR1 is LNHDA and CDR2 is SQIVND (reference sequence). The CDR3 has 17 residues. CDR3 residues: CASSSGTGVGANEKLFF. The CDR3, as DNA: TGTGCCAGTAGTAGTGGGACAGGCGTTGGGGCTAATGAAAAACTGTTTTTT. Variable domain in full (rest from reference TRBV19 and TRBJ1-4): DGGITQSPKYLFRKEGQNVTLSCEQNLNHDAMYWYRQDPGQGLRLIYYSQIVNDFQKGDIAEGYSVSREKKESFPLTVTSAQKNPTAFYLCASSSGTGVGANEKLFFGSGTQLSVL.

J is TRBJ2-1 and V is TRBV4-3; 8 nucleotides agree with TRBD2. Germline CDR1 and CDR2: LGHNA and YSLEER. V shed 3 bases, J shed 8 bases, and the junction held 6 bases outside the gene matches. The CDR3 runs 14 residues. DNA for the CDR3: TGCGCCAGCAGCCATACGGGAGGGCCCCATGAGCAGTTCTTC. Translating it yields CASSHTGGPHEQFF.

V is TRBV27 and J is TRBJ1-4; TRBD1 matches at 7 bases. Germline CDR1 is MNHEY and CDR2 is SMNVEV (reference sequence). With 3 bases clipped from V and 4 bases from J, the junction kept 5 bases outside the gene matches. CDR3 length: 15 residues. This chain's CDR3 is CASSFQTGYNEKLFF. The CDR3 nucleotides are TGTGCCAGCAGTTTTCAGACAGGGTATAATGAAAAACTGTTTTTT.

This chain connects TRBV5-1 to TRBJ1-5, with unresolved D. Per germline, CDR1 SGHRS and CDR2 YFSETQ. V lost 0 bases and J lost 4, with 5 bases in between. The CDR3 runs 13 residues. The CDR3 loop is CASSLAMNQPQHF. CDR3 nucleotide sequence: TGCGCCAGCAGCTTGGCTATGAATCAGCCCCAGCATTTT. The full variable domain, with the rest looked up from reference TRBV5-1 and TRBJ1-5, is KAGVTQTPRYLIKTRGQQVTLSCSPISGHRSVSWYQQTPGQGLQFLFEYFSETQRNKGNFPGRFSGRQFSNSRSEMNVSTLELGDSALYLCASSLAMNQPQHFGDGTRLSIL.

The V and J genes are TRBV6-1 and TRBJ2-5, with TRBD2 identical over 8 bases. This CDR3 has 14 amino acids. The V segment lost 4 bases and the J segment 2 bases; nucleotides outside the gene matches: 3. Germline values: CDR1 MNHNS, CDR2 SASEGT. The chain's CDR3 is CASSGTSGQETQYF. The CDR3, as DNA: TGTGCCAGCAGTGGTACTAGCGGACAAGAGACCCAGTACTTC.

This clone came up a few times. The CDR3 DNA follows: TGTGCCAGCAGGGGGACAGGTTCGGGCACTGAAGCTTTCTTT. It translates to CASRGTGSGTEAFF. The chain joins TRBV2 to TRBJ1-1, with 8 bases identical to TRBD1. The ends lost 6 bases at V and 4 bases at J; junction bases unmatched: 7. This CDR3 is 14 amino acids long. The germline CDR1 and CDR2 sequences are SNHLY and FYNNEI.

The chain has TRBV7-2 and TRBJ1-1; D uncertain. The CDR3 length is 14 residues. Germline assignment: CDR1 SGHTA and CDR2 FQGNSA. V shed 1 base and J shed 0 bases, with 6 bases lying between them. The CDR3 spells CASSLDNMNTEAFF. As DNA, the CDR3 is TGTGCCAGCAGCTTAGACAACATGAACACTGAAGCTTTCTTT.